This T cell receptor beta chain was retrieved from a study of T cell changes during pregnancy in multiple sclerosis. This CDR3 has 15 amino acids. V trimming: 4 bases; J trimming: 9 bases; junction bases outside the gene matches: 9. Germline V gene sequence: CDR1 LGHNA, CDR2 YNFKEQ. The assay was immunoSEQ multiplex PCR, and TCRdb's table has in-frame clones only and misses some. The repertoire holds roughly 110,000 clones, with less than 95% as singletons. This receptor was obtained from a female donor with multiple sclerosis, enrolled in a pregnancy study. J is TRBJ2-1 and V is TRBV4-2; TRBD2 matches at 10 bases. The sample consisted of peripheral blood, taken after pregnancy. CDR3 in amino acids: CASSPLAGENGEQFF. Written as DNA, the CDR3 is TGTGCCAGCAGCCCTCTAGCGGGAGAGAATGGTGAGCAGTTCTTC.